A single T cell receptor (beta chain) is shown here with its context. No antigen is known for it. Primers for the PCR totalled 60 Vbeta and 13 Jbeta. This table comes from immunoSEQ multiplex PCR, and its TCRdb copy is limited to in-frame clones, with some not included. The data contain over 120,000 clones, approximately 80% of them singletons. The CDR3 loop spans 14 amino acids. Trimming at V came to 5 bases and at J to 3 bases, leaving 4 bases not matched to a gene. Germline values: CDR1 SGHRS, CDR2 YFSETQ. This specimen comes from a study of cytomegalovirus exposure and HLA in healthy donors. General study points: Later work showed greater clonal expansion in HLA-associated TCR beta chains than in equally common others.

The chain joins TRBV5-1 to TRBJ1-4; 7 positions match TRBD1. Sequencing was carried out using PBMCs. This clonotype was obtained from a woman under 30 in good health and CMV-seropositive. The CDR3 loop reads CASRKGASNEKLFF. CDR3 nucleotides: TGCGCCAGCAGAAAGGGGGCTTCTAATGAAAAACTGTTTTTT.